The 26 T cell receptor beta chains given below trace back to one sample, sequenced in a study of T cell responses to AZD1222 COVID-19 vaccine. Method: immunoSEQ multiplex PCR; TCRdb's copy keeps in-frame clones and lacks some. The table includes over 95,000 clones, approximately 87% detected once. Here the sequenced sample was peripheral blood, taken on day 0 of AZD1222 vaccination. Source of these receptors: an adult in good health.

V and J are TRBV19 and TRBJ2-1; D unclear. This CDR3 region has 15 residues. In germline, CDR1 is LNHDA, CDR2 SQIVND (reference sequence). Trimming stripped 4 bases from V and 8 bases from J, with 18 bases between. CDR3 nucleotides: TGTGCCAGTAGTACCCTTCGACTCCCCGGACATGAGCAGTTCTTC. The encoded protein is CASSTLRLPGHEQFF.

The chain couples TRBV3-1 (or the pseudogene TRBV3-2) to TRBJ2-1; 15 bases agree with TRBD2. This CDR3 comprises 17 residues. Germline CDR1 reads LGHDT; CDR2 reads YNNKEL (reference sequence). Unmatched junction bases numbered 8, after V lost 4 bases and J lost 7 bases. The CDR3 sequence: CASSRHGLAGGRNEQFF. In DNA form, the CDR3 reads TGTGCCAGCAGCCGGCACGGACTAGCGGGAGGGAGGAATGAGCAGTTCTTC.

The chain combines TRBV27 with TRBJ2-7; 11 nucleotides line up with TRBD2. The trim removed 4 bases at V and 6 bases at J, leaving 11 bases unmatched. The CDR3 consists of 16 residues. In germline, CDR1 is MNHEY, CDR2 SMNVEV (reference sequence). In DNA, the CDR3 is TGTGCCAGCAGTTCTTTAGCGGGAGGGCCCGGGGGCGAGCAGTACTTC. Translating gives CASSSLAGGPGGEQYF.

The rearrangement uses TRBV9 and TRBJ1-1; possibly TRBD1 for D (5 bases). The CDR3 extends over 15 amino acids. With 0 bases removed from V and 4 bases from J, the gap between germline ends came to 13 bases. CDR1 is SGDLS and CDR2 is YYNGEE in the germline V gene. The CDR3 sequence is CASSVAGIGGTEAFF. In DNA, the CDR3 is TGTGCCAGCAGCGTAGCGGGGATCGGGGGCACTGAAGCTTTCTTT.

This chain links TRBV18 with TRBJ2-1, with 13 nucleotides matching TRBD2. Germline lookup yields CDR1 KGHSH and CDR2 LQKENI. This CDR3 spans 16 amino acids. The junction had 4 bases not matched to a gene; V was cut back by 3 bases and J by 5 bases. CDR3 DNA sequence: TGTGCCAGCTCACCGCTAGGGACTAGCGGGGACAATGAGCAGTTCTTC. Translating gives CASSPLGTSGDNEQFF.

The V and J genes are TRBV7-2 and TRBJ2-7; the match to TRBD2 covers 10 bases. The CDR3 is 14 residues long. Germline CDR1 reads SGHTA; CDR2 reads FQGNSA. The trim removed 3 bases at V and 5 bases at J, leaving 4 bases unmatched. CDR3 sequence (DNA): TGTGCCAGCAGCTTGGGACTAGCGAGGAACGAGCAGTACTTC. Protein: CASSLGLARNEQYF. The variable domain in full, with the rest retrieved from reference TRBV7-2 and TRBJ2-7, is GAGVSQSPSNKVTEKGKDVELRCDPISGHTALYWYRQSLGQGLEFLIYFQGNSAPDKSGLPSDRFSAERTGGSVSTLTIQRTQQEDSAVYLCASSLGLARNEQYFGPGTRLTVT.

The rearrangement uses TRBV19 and TRBJ1-5; 7 positions match TRBD1. The germline gives CDR1 LNHDA, CDR2 SQIVND (reference sequence). The CDR3 has 13 amino acids. V was clipped by 3 bases and J by 6 bases; unmatched bases: 2. The CDR3: CASSIGTVQPQHF. DNA for the CDR3: TGTGCCAGTAGTATTGGGACAGTTCAGCCCCAGCATTTT.

The chain employs TRBV6-2 or TRBV6-3 and TRBJ2-2, with D perhaps TRBD1 (5 bases). V was pared by 5 bases and J by 4 bases, with 11 bases between. The CDR3 totals 14 residues. The germline gives CDR1 MNHEY, CDR2 SVGEGT. DNA of the CDR3: TGTGCCAGCAGTCGGCAGGGTTTCACCGGGGAGCTGTTTTTT. Its translation is CASSRQGFTGELFF.

This clone was observed a single time. The V and J genes are TRBV9 and TRBJ2-5; tentatively, D is TRBD1 or TRBD2 (5 bases each). The V gene lost 2 bases and the J gene lost 5 bases, with 13 bases spanning the gap. The CDR3 sequence is 14 residues long. Looked up from germline, CDR1 is SGDLS and CDR2 is YYNGEE. For the CDR3, the DNA is TGTGCCAGCAGCGTCAGAGGGGCGGCGGAGACCCAGTACTTC. This codes for CASSVRGAAETQYF.

V gene TRBV6-5 combines with J gene TRBJ1-2; TRBD1 matches 7 bases. The junction had 7 bases not matched to a gene; V was cut back by 7 bases and J by 2 bases. Germline V CDR1 and CDR2: MNHEY, SVGAGI. CDR3 length: 14 residues. In nucleotides, the CDR3 is TGTGCCAGCATTATGACAGGGAAAAACTATGGCTACACCTTC. It specifies CASIMTGKNYGYTF.

This chain uses TRBV5-1 with TRBJ2-3; maybe TRBD2 (6 bases). This CDR3 is built from 14 residues. Per germline, CDR1 SGHRS and CDR2 YFSETQ. Trimming cost V 4 bases and J 6 bases, with 15 bases left between them. The CDR3 bases are TGCGCCAGCAGCCCGAGGCTGGAGGGGGATACGCAGTATTTT. It codes for CASSPRLEGDTQYF.

The chain couples TRBV28 to TRBJ2-7, with a tentative D call TRBD1 (6 bases). The CDR3 contains 14 residues. With 6 bases removed from V and 3 bases from J, the gap between germline ends came to 15 bases. CDR1 is MDHEN and CDR2 is SYDVKM in the germline V gene. As DNA, the CDR3 is TGTGCCAGCAGCCGTATCACAGGGATCTACGAGCAGTACTTC. Encoded protein: CASSRITGIYEQYF.

The chain has TRBV5-1 and TRBJ1-1; D not resolved. The CDR3 runs 12 residues. The germline V gene encodes CDR1 SGHRS and CDR2 YFSETQ. With 2 bases removed from V and 8 bases from J, the gap between germline ends came to 10 bases. CDR3 region: CASSFRSGEAFF. CDR3 nucleotide sequence: TGCGCCAGCAGCTTTCGTTCGGGGGAAGCTTTCTTT.

The CDR3 sequence: CASWQGQTGNTIYF. The CDR3 bases are TGTGCCAGCTGGCAGGGCCAGACTGGAAACACCATATATTTT. The chain links TRBV2 to TRBJ1-3; D perhaps matches TRBD1 (5 bases). The CDR3 covers 14 residues. Trimming shortened V by 8 bases and J by 2 bases, and 13 bases separated the two germline ends. Germline-derived CDR1 and CDR2 are SNHLY and FYNNEI. Looking up the rest from reference TRBV2 and TRBJ1-3 gives the full variable domain: EPEVTQTPSHQVTQMGQEVILRCVPISNHLYFYWYRQILGQKVEFLVSFYNNEISEKSEIFDDQFSVERPDGSNFTLKIRSTKLEDSAMYFCASWQGQTGNTIYFGEGSWLTVV.

This chain links TRBV7-9 with TRBJ2-1; no clear D. CDR3 length equals 15 residues. Germline V gene lookup returns CDR1 SEHNR and CDR2 FQNEAQ (reference sequence). Trimming stripped 5 bases from V and 0 bases from J, with 11 bases between. In nucleotides, the CDR3 is TGTGCCAGCAGCCCCGACAAGAGCTCCTACAATGAGCAGTTCTTC. Residues: CASSPDKSSYNEQFF. The variable domain in full, with the rest retrieved from reference TRBV7-9 and TRBJ2-1, is DTGVSQNPRHKITKRGQNVTFRCDPISEHNRLYWYRQTLGQGPEFLTYFQNEAQLEKSRLLSDRFSAERPKGSFSTLEIQRTEQGDSAMYLCASSPDKSSYNEQFFGPGTRLTVL.

The V and J genes are TRBV30 and TRBJ1-1, with D unclear. Germline assignment: CDR1 GTSNPN and CDR2 SVGIG (reference sequence). The CDR3 contains 13 residues. The V gene lost 1 base and the J gene lost 8 bases, with 14 bases spanning the gap. The CDR3 DNA sequence: TGTGCCTGGAGTGACTTGTTCTCAACGGAAGCTTTCTTT. The encoded protein is CAWSDLFSTEAFF.

The chain has TRBV28 and TRBJ2-7; 7 positions match TRBD1. This CDR3 region has 11 residues. The germline gives CDR1 MDHEN, CDR2 SYDVKM. V shed 7 bases, J shed 4 bases, and the junction held 1 base outside the gene matches. CDR3 sequence reads: CASNRGYEQYF. The CDR3 nucleotides read TGTGCCAGCAACAGGGGATACGAGCAGTACTTC.

The chain has TRBV20-1 and TRBJ2-3; 8 bases are shared with TRBD2. CDR1 and CDR2 (germline): DFQATT, SNEGSKA (reference sequence). There are 15 residues in the CDR3. The V and J ends lost 3 bases and 1 base, in that order; junction bases with no gene match: 6. In nucleotides, the CDR3 is TGCAGTGCTAGTAAGCGGGAGTGGGGCACAGATACGCAGTATTTT. It translates to CSASKREWGTDTQYF.

The rearrangement joins TRBV7-2 to TRBJ1-2, with TRBD1 as a possible D gene (6 bases). With 0 bases removed from V and 7 bases from J, the gap between germline ends came to 15 bases. The CDR3 consists of 15 residues. Germline V gene lookup returns CDR1 SGHTA and CDR2 FQGNSA. CDR3: CASSLALGGTGGYTF. The CDR3 DNA follows: TGTGCCAGCAGCTTAGCCCTAGGGGGGACGGGTGGCTACACCTTC.

This rearrangement joins TRBV28 to TRBJ1-5; 7 bases fit TRBD1. The CDR3 is 14 residues long. The trim removed 6 bases at V and 2 bases at J, leaving 4 bases unmatched. The germline CDR1 and CDR2 sequences are MDHEN and SYDVKM. The CDR3 loop reads CASREGAGNQPQHF. CDR3 nucleotide sequence: TGTGCCAGCAGGGAGGGGGCCGGCAATCAGCCCCAGCATTTT. Filled out from reference TRBV28 and TRBJ1-5, the complete variable domain reads DVKVTQSSRYLVKRTGEKVFLECVQDMDHENMFWYRQDPGLGLRLIYFSYDVKMKEKGDIPEGYSVSREKKERFSLILESASTNQTSMYLCASREGAGNQPQHFGDGTRLSIL.

This sequence joins TRBV29-1 and TRBJ2-3; D is undetermined. This CDR3 spans 12 amino acids. Trimming removed 3 bases from V and 1 base from J, with 5 bases in between. CDR1 and CDR2 (germline): SQVTM, ANQGSEA. The CDR3 reads CSVDPGTDTQYF. The CDR3 DNA reads TGCAGCGTTGACCCAGGCACAGATACGCAGTATTTT.

This chain links TRBV10-3 with TRBJ1-1; maybe TRBD1 (6 bases). Germline CDR1 reads ENHRY; CDR2 reads SYGVKD. Between the trimmed V and J ends, which lost 0 bases and 6 bases, there was a span of 8 bases. This CDR3 is built from 13 residues. The CDR3: CAISESGGPEAFF. As DNA, the CDR3 is TGTGCCATCAGTGAGTCGGGGGGGCCTGAAGCTTTCTTT.

This clone was seen just once. The J gene is TRBJ1-5, the V gene TRBV28; D possibly corresponds to TRBD1 (6 bases). V shed 4 bases and J shed 8 bases, with 18 bases lying between them. Per germline, CDR1 MDHEN and CDR2 SYDVKM. The CDR3 spans 15 residues. The CDR3 DNA is TGTGCCAGCAGTTCGGGGGCCCCTGGCCTGGAGCCCCAGCATTTT. Translating it yields CASSSGAPGLEPQHF.

A few counts support this clone. The chain couples TRBV10-3 to TRBJ2-3; the match to TRBD2 covers 9 bases. Trimming cost V 7 bases and J 2 bases; bases outside gene matches: 4. The CDR3 consists of 14 residues. Germline CDR1 ENHRY, CDR2 SYGVKD. CDR3 nucleotides: TGTGCCATCACCGGCGGGAGGGACACAGATACGCAGTATTTT. This encodes CAITGGRDTDTQYF.

CDR3 residues: CASSLTSGISYEQYF. The CDR3 DNA sequence: TGTGCCAGCAGCCTGACTAGCGGGATTTCCTACGAGCAGTACTTC. The genes are TRBV3-1 (or the pseudogene TRBV3-2) and TRBJ2-7, with TRBD2 identical over 11 bases. V trimming: 4 bases; J trimming: 1 base; junction bases outside the gene matches: 3. The CDR3 extends over 15 amino acids. CDR1 is LGHDT and CDR2 is YNNKEL in the germline V gene (reference sequence).

The chain links TRBV2 to TRBJ1-5; D call uncertain. CDR3 length: 14 residues. The V end lost 5 bases, the J end lost 0 bases, and 8 bases lay between the germline ends. CDR1 SNHLY and CDR2 FYNNEI come from the germline V gene. The CDR3 DNA is TGTGCCAGCAGTAACGACGGTAGCAATCAGCCCCAGCATTTT. Encoded protein: CASSNDGSNQPQHF.